This entry lists 5 T cell receptor beta chains sequenced from one sample in a study of OX40 agonist ivuxolimab in advanced cancers. Sequencing was performed with immunoSEQ multiplex PCR; in TCRdb, only in-frame clones are kept and a portion is missing. The sample lists some 52,000 clones; approximately 92% were seen once. The sample was CD4+ or CD8+ T cells sorted from blood, taken in a trial of the OX40 agonist ivuxolimab. The receptor set was obtained from an adult with an advanced solid tumor such as melanoma, head and neck, liver or kidney cancer.

In DNA, the CDR3 is TGTGCCAGCAGATACGAGGGATACGAGCAGTACTTC. This gives the protein CASRYEGYEQYF. The genes are TRBV2 and TRBJ2-7; possibly TRBD2 for D (5 bases). Trimming removed 6 bases from V and 4 bases from J, with 10 bases in between. This CDR3 region has 12 residues. Per the germline V gene, CDR1 is SNHLY and CDR2 is FYNNEI.

This clone was seen once. The rearrangement uses TRBV7-6 and TRBJ2-5; D perhaps matches TRBD2 (6 bases). The germline V gene encodes CDR1 SGHVS and CDR2 FNYEAQ. V lost 4 bases, J lost 3 bases, and 12 bases lay in between. The CDR3 has 14 residues. The CDR3 bases are TGTGCCAGCAGCTCCAGGTGGGGGGAAGAGACCCAGTACTTC. As protein: CASSSRWGEETQYF.

CDR3: CASSLDSYSNQPQHF. The DNA of the CDR3 is TGTGCCAGCAGCTTGGACTCATATAGCAATCAGCCCCAGCATTTT. The rearrangement uses TRBV5-5 and TRBJ1-5; D unresolved. The CDR3 extends over 15 amino acids. Deletions cut 0 bases from V and 0 bases from J, with 7 bases between. Germline-derived CDR1 and CDR2 are SGHKS and YYEKEE (reference sequence).

V and J are TRBV30 and TRBJ1-5; no clear D. Trimming took 2 bases from V and 0 from J, leaving 8 bases between them. Per the germline V gene, CDR1 is GTSNPN and CDR2 is SVGIG (reference sequence). This CDR3 region has 14 residues. CDR3 sequence reads: CAWSRTDSNQPQHF. The DNA for the CDR3 is TGTGCCTGGAGTAGAACGGATAGCAATCAGCCCCAGCATTTT.

This chain uses TRBV9 with TRBJ2-1; possible D gene TRBD2, 5 bases. This CDR3 has 13 residues. Germline V gene sequence: CDR1 SGDLS, CDR2 YYNGEE. V dropped 2 bases and J dropped 8 bases, with 11 bases sitting between them. The CDR3 sequence: CASSVDYSDEQFF. The DNA of the CDR3 is TGTGCCAGCAGCGTCGACTATTCTGATGAGCAGTTCTTC.